The rows below give T cell receptor beta chains drawn from one sample of a study of blood T cells in healthy people across ages. A single record per CDR3 protein comes from TCRdb applying MiXCR to the 5' RACE reads. The sample consists of just under 550,000 distinct CDR3 sequences, less than 25% of them appearing once. The data also belong to a second study, concerning T cells of mothers and their children.

Sequencing input: blood. The receptor source for this set is a boy aged 5-17 years in good health. CDR3s include the opening cysteine and the closing phenylalanine or tryptophan. Fields, in order: J gene, D gene, V gene, clone size, CDR3 protein, CDR3 DNA. The D gene is left open where the match is weak. Clone size appears in some rows only: once, few, many, or a class for an expanded clone.

TRBJ2-1,NA,TRBV12-3/TRBV12-4,NA,CASSSRAGNEQFF,TGTGCCAGCAGTTCCCGAGCTGGCAATGAGCAGTTCTTC
TRBJ2-3,NA,TRBV6-6,few,CASRHAEDGWHF,TGTGCCAGCAGGCATGCGGAGGATGGTTGGCATTTT
TRBJ2-2,NA,TRBV9,few,CASSVDPGAAGEIGELFF,TGTGCCAGCAGCGTAGATCCGGGGGCGGCGGGAGAGATCGGGGAGCTGTTTTTT
TRBJ2-7,NA,TRBV12-3/TRBV12-4,few,CASRGRGQRQYF,TGTGCCAGCAGGGGGCGGGGACAGCGCCAGTACTTC
TRBJ2-2,TRBD2,TRBV10-3,NA,CAISYIAGNGGELFF,TGTGCCATCAGCTATATAGCGGGTAATGGCGGGGAGCTGTTTTTT
TRBJ2-7,NA,TRBV20-1,few,CSARDQPLDYEQYF,TGCAGTGCTAGAGATCAGCCCCTTGACTACGAGCAGTACTTC
TRBJ2-3,TRBD2,TRBV20-1,NA,CSANHPSGRADTQYF,TGCAGTGCTAACCACCCTAGCGGGAGGGCAGATACGCAGTATTTT
TRBJ1-4,NA,TRBV4-1,NA,CASSQVGVGEKLFF,TGCGCCAGCAGCCAAGTCGGGGTAGGGGAAAAACTGTTTTTT
TRBJ2-7,NA,TRBV6-2/TRBV6-3,few,CASSYKLRGRNEQYF,TGTGCCAGCAGTTACAAACTCCGGGGACGGAACGAGCAGTACTTC
TRBJ2-3,NA,TRBV20-1,NA,CSANRPSTDTQYF,TGCAGTGCAAACCGACCCAGCACAGATACGCAGTATTTT
TRBJ2-4,TRBD1,TRBV6-1,NA,CASSDRQGRNIQYF,TGTGCCAGCAGTGATAGACAGGGCAGAAACATTCAGTACTTC
TRBJ2-4,NA,TRBV18,many,CASSRIRELVNIQYF,TGTGCCAGCTCGCGGATCAGGGAATTGGTGAACATTCAGTACTTC
TRBJ1-4,TRBD1,TRBV7-2,few,CASSRRGTGVGKLFF,TGTGCCAGCAGCCGCAGAGGGACAGGGGTAGGAAAACTGTTTTTT
TRBJ2-2,NA,TRBV7-2,few,CASSPRGESRGVTGELFF,TGTGCCAGCAGCCCGAGGGGAGAGAGTAGGGGAGTCACCGGGGAGCTGTTTTTT
TRBJ2-1,TRBD2,TRBV2,NA,CATLARTSGNYNEQFF,TGTGCCACCCTCGCCCGGACTAGCGGTAACTACAATGAGCAGTTCTTC
TRBJ2-1,NA,TRBV4-3,NA,CASSQASGSSYNEQFF,TGCGCCAGCAGCCAGGCCTCCGGGAGCTCCTACAATGAGCAGTTCTTC
TRBJ2-4,TRBD2,TRBV4-1,few,CASSQGLAGGQAKNIQYF,TGCGCCAGCAGCCAAGGACTAGCGGGAGGCCAAGCCAAAAACATTCAGTACTTC
TRBJ2-7,NA,TRBV6-6,NA,CASSYSQGGGYEQYF,TGTGCCAGCAGTTACTCGCAGGGGGGCGGATACGAGCAGTACTTC
TRBJ1-2,NA,TRBV6-5,NA,CASSGDKNYGYTF,TGTGCCAGCAGTGGGGACAAGAACTATGGCTACACCTTC
TRBJ1-6,NA,TRBV27,NA,CASNFGDNSPLHF,TGTGCCAGCAATTTCGGGGATAATTCACCCCTCCACTTT
TRBJ2-3,TRBD2,TRBV6-1,NA,CASSGQGTSGGGTDTQYF,TGTGCCAGCAGCGGACAGGGAACTAGCGGGGGAGGCACAGATACGCAGTATTTT
TRBJ2-3,NA,TRBV7-2,few,CASSNGPDTQYF,TGTGCCAGCAGTAACGGACCAGATACGCAGTATTTT
TRBJ1-4,NA,TRBV4-3,few,CASSQEVGAGTPFMFF,NA
TRBJ2-5,TRBD1,TRBV28,NA,CASSPQGLGQETQYF,TGTGCCAGCAGTCCACAGGGGTTGGGCCAAGAGACCCAGTACTTC
TRBJ2-5,NA,TRBV9,few,CASSVGAWETQYF,TGTGCCAGCAGCGTAGGGGCGTGGGAGACCCAGTACTTC
TRBJ2-7,TRBD2,TRBV20-1,NA,CSARGNSGSYEQYF,TGCAGTGCTAGAGGGAATAGCGGGAGTTACGAGCAGTACTTC
TRBJ2-5,NA,TRBV14,NA,CAKTSVTAEYQYF,TGTGCCAAGACCAGCGTGACAGCGGAGTACCAGTACTTC
TRBJ1-1,NA,TRBV20-1,NA,CSARGFVAFF,TGCAGTGCTAGAGGGTTTGTGGCTTTCTTT
TRBJ1-4,NA,TRBV4-1,NA,CASSQGPGEGEKLFF,TGCGCCAGCAGCCAAGGGCCCGGGGAAGGGGAAAAACTGTTTTTT
TRBJ2-5,NA,TRBV24-1,NA,CATSEYMSETQYF,TGTGCCACCAGTGAGTACATGAGCGAGACCCAGTACTTC
TRBJ1-2,TRBD1,TRBV7-2,NA,CASSLAIRGQGGFHGYTF,TGTGCCAGCAGCTTAGCGATAAGGGGACAGGGAGGTTTTCATGGCTACACCTTC
TRBJ1-1,TRBD1,TRBV6-5,NA,CASSYRGQGVFEAFF,TGTGCCAGCAGTTACCGGGGACAGGGGGTGTTCGAAGCTTTCTTT
TRBJ2-2,NA,TRBV6-2/TRBV6-3,NA,CASLRGTQNTGELFF,TGTGCCAGTCTCCGCGGGACTCAAAACACCGGGGAGCTGTTTTTT
TRBJ1-2,NA,TRBV18,NA,CASSPPDSAYGYTF,TGTGCCAGCTCACCACCGGACTCAGCCTATGGCTACACCTTC
TRBJ2-7,TRBD2,TRBV7-8,few,CASSPGGFYEQYF,TGTGCCAGCAGCCCCGGGGGGTTCTACGAGCAGTACTTC
TRBJ2-7,NA,TRBV5-1,few,CASSSEGGYEQYF,TGCGCCAGCAGCTCGGAGGGCGGGTACGAGCAGTACTTC
TRBJ2-2,NA,TRBV7-8,few,CASSESEGFLNTGELFF,TGTGCCAGCAGCGAATCTGAGGGTTTTTTAAACACCGGGGAGCTGTTTTTT
TRBJ2-7,NA,TRBV4-3,NA,CASSQWLAHHEQYF,TGCGCCAGCAGCCAATGGCTGGCCCACCACGAGCAGTACTTC
TRBJ1-5,NA,TRBV29-1,NA,CSVAVAGNGQPQHF,TGCAGCGTTGCGGTGGCAGGGAATGGGCAGCCCCAGCATTTT
TRBJ2-7,TRBD1,TRBV4-2,NA,CASSLQTTTTGGVYEQYF,TGTGCCAGCAGCCTACAGACCACAACGACAGGGGGGGTCTACGAGCAGTACTTC
TRBJ2-1,NA,TRBV4-3,few,CASSQEAGGEQFF,TGCGCCAGCAGCCAAGAAGCCGGGGGTGAGCAGTTCTTC
TRBJ2-1,TRBD2,TRBV7-2,NA,CASSPGLAQFF,TGTGCCAGCAGCCCGGGACTAGCGCAGTTCTTC
TRBJ2-3,NA,TRBV9,NA,CASSVRASKADTQYF,TGTGCCAGCAGCGTTCGGGCCTCCAAGGCAGATACGCAGTATTTT
TRBJ1-2,NA,TRBV20-1,many,CSASRDTNNYGYTF,TGCAGTGCTAGCCGGGACACCAATAACTATGGCTACACCTTC
TRBJ1-5,TRBD1,TRBV27,NA,CASRDRANSNQPQHF,TGTGCCAGCAGAGACAGGGCGAATAGCAATCAGCCCCAGCATTTT
TRBJ2-7,TRBD1,TRBV11-1,NA,CASSVSGTGGYEQYF,TGTGCCAGCAGCGTATCCGGGACAGGGGGCTACGAGCAGTACTTC
TRBJ2-5,TRBD1,TRBV7-8,few,CASSLANQGAFF,TGTGCCAGCAGCTTAGCGAACCAGGGGGCCTTCTTC